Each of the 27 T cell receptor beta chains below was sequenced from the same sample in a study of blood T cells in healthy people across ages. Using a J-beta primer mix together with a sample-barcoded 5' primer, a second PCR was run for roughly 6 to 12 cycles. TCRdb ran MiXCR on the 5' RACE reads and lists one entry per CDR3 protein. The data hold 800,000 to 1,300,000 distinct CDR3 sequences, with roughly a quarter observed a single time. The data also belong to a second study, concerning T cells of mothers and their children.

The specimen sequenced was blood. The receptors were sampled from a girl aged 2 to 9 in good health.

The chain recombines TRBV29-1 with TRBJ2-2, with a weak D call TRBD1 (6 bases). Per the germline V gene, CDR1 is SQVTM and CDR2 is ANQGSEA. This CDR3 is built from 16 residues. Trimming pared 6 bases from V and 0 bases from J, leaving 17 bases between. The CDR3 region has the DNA TGCAGCGTCCTGGGACATACCCTATCGAACACCGGGGAGCTGTTTTTT. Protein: CSVLGHTLSNTGELFF.

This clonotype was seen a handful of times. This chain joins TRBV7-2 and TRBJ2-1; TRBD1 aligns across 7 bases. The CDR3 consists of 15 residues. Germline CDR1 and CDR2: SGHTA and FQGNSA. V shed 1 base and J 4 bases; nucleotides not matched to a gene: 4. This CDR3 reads CASSLGGTVYNEQFF. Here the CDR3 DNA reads TGTGCCAGCAGCTTAGGAGGGACAGTTTACAATGAGCAGTTCTTC.

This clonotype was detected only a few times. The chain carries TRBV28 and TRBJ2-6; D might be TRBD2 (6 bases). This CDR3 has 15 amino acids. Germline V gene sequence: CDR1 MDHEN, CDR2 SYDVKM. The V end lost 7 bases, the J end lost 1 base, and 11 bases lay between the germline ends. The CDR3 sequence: CASMLGGSGANVLTF. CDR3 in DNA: TGTGCCAGCATGCTGGGGGGTTCTGGGGCCAACGTCCTGACTTTC.

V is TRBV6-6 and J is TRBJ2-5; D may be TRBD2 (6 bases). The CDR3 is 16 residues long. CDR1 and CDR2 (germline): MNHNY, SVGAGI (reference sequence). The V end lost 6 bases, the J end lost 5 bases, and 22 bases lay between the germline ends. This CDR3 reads CASSPSGLPPEETQYF. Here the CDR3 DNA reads TGTGCCAGCAGCCCATCGGGACTCCCCCCAGAGGAGACCCAGTACTTC.

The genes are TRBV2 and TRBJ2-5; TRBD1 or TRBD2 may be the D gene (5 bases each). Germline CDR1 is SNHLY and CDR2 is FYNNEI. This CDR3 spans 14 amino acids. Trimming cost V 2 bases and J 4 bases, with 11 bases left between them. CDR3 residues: CASSERSGRETQYF. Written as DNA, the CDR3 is TGTGCCAGCAGTGAAAGGTCGGGGCGAGAGACCCAGTACTTC.

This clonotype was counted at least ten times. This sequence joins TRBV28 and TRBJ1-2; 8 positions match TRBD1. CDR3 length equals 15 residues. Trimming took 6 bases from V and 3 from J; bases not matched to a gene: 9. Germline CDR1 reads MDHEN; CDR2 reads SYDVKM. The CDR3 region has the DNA TGTGCCAGCAGCCTGAGGGACAGGCACTACTATGGCTACACCTTC. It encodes CASSLRDRHYYGYTF.

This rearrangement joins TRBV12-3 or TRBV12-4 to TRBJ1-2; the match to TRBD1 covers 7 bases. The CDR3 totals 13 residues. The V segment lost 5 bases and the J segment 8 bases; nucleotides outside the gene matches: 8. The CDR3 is CASSAGTDGGYTF. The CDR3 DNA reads TGTGCCAGCAGTGCCGGGACAGATGGAGGCTACACCTTC.

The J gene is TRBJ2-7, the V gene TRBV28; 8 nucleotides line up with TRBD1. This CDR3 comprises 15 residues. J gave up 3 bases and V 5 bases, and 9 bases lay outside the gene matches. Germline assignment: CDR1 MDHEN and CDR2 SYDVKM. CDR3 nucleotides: TGTGCCAGCAGTCCGACTCCCGGACAGGGCTACGAGCAGTACTTC. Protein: CASSPTPGQGYEQYF.

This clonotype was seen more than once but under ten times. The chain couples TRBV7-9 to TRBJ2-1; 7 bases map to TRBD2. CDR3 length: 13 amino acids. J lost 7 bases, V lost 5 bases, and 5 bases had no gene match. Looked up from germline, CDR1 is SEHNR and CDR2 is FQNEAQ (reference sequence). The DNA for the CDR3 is TGTGCCAGCAGCGCACTAGCGAGTAATGAGCAGTTCTTC. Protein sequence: CASSALASNEQFF.

Here the CDR3 reads CASSLRYLGDSVRTSSYEQYF. The DNA for the CDR3 is TGTGCCAGCAGCTTACGGTACTTGGGAGACAGCGTACGTACGAGCTCCTACGAGCAGTACTTC. The chain uses TRBV11-2 and TRBJ2-7; TRBD1 or TRBD2 may be the D gene (5 bases each). V was shortened by 2 bases and J by 0 bases, with 29 bases between the two germline ends. The germline CDR1 and CDR2 sequences are SGHAT and FQNNGV. This CDR3 comprises 21 residues. Full variable domain (outside the CDR3, taken from reference TRBV11-2 and TRBJ2-7): EAGVAQSPRYKIIEKRQSVAFWCNPISGHATLYWYQQILGQGPKLLIQFQNNGVVDDSQLPKDRFSAERLKGVDSTLKIQPAKLEDSAVYLCASSLRYLGDSVRTSSYEQYFGPGTRLTVT.

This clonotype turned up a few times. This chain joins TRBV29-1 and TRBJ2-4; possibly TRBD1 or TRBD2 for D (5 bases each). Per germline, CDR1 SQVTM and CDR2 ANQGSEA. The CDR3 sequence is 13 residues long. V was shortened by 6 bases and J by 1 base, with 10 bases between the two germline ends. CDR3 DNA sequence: TGCAGCGTGTTGGGGGAGGCCAAAAACATTCAGTACTTC. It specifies CSVLGEAKNIQYF.

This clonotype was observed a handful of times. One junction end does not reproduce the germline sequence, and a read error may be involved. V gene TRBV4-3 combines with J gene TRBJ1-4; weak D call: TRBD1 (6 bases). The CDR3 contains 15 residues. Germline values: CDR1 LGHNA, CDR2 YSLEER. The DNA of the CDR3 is TGCGCCAGCAGCCAAGACGGGACACCCTATGAAAAACTGCTTTTT. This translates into CASSQDGTPYEKLLF.

The CDR3 bases are TGCGCCAGCAGCCCCAGGGGTGTCGACACTGAAGCTTTCTTT. As protein: CASSPRGVDTEAFF. The V and J genes are TRBV4-1 and TRBJ1-1; tentatively, D is TRBD1 (6 bases). The CDR3 has 14 residues. CDR1 and CDR2 from the germline V gene are MGHRA and YSYEKL. V was trimmed by 4 bases and J by 3 bases, leaving 12 bases between them.

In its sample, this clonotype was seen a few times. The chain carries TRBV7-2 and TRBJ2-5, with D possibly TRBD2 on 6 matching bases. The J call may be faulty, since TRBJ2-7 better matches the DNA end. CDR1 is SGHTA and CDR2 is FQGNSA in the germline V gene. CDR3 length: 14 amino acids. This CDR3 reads CASRGGAGFDEQYF. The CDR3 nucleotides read TGTGCCAGCAGGGGCGGCGCGGGATTCGACGAGCAGTACTTC.

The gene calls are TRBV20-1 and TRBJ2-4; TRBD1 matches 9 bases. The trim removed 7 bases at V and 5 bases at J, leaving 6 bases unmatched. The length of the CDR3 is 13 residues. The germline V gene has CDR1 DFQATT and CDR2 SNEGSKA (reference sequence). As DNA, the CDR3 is TGCAGTGTCCCGGGACAGGGCCAAAACATTCAGTACTTC. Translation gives CSVPGQGQNIQYF.

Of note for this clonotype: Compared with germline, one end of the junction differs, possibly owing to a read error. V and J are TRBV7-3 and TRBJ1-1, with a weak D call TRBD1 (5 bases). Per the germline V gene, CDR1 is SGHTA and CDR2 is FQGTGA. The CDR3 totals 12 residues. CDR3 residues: CASSFQGSAMDF. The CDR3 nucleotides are TGTGCCAGCAGCTTCCAGGGATCCGCTATGGACTTT. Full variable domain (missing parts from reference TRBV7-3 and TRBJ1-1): GAGVSQTPSNKVTEKGKYVELRCDPISGHTALYWYRQSLGQGPEFLIYFQGTGAADDSGLPNDRFFAVRPEGSVSTLKIQRTERGDSAVYLCASSFQGSAMDFGQGTRLTVV.

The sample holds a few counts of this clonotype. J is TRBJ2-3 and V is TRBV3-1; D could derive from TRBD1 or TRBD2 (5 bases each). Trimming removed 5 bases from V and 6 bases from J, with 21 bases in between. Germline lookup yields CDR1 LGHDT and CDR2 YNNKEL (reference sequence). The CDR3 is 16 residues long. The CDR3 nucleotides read TGTGCCAGCAGCGCTTTTTGGACAACGGAGGCGGATACGCAGTATTTT. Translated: CASSAFWTTEADTQYF.

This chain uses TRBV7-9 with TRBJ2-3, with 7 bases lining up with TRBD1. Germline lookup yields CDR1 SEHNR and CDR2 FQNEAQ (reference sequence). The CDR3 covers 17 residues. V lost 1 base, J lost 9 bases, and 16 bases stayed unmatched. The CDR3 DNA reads TGTGCCAGCAGCTTAGACGGGCAGTCACCTTCCAGGGGGACGCAGTATTTT. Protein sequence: CASSLDGQSPSRGTQYF.

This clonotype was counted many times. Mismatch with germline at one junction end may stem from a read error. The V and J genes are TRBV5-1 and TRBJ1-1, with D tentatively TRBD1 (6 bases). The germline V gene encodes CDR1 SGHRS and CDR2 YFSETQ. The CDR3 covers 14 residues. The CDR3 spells CASSLSQGNTEAFF. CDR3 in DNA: TGTGCCAGCAGTTTATCACAGGGTAACACTGAAGCTTTCTTT.

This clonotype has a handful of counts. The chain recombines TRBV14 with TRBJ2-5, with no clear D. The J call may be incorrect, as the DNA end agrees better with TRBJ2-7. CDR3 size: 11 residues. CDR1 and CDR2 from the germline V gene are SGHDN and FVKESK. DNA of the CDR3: TGTGCCAGCGCGACCCATCACGAGCAGTACTTC. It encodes CASATHHEQYF.

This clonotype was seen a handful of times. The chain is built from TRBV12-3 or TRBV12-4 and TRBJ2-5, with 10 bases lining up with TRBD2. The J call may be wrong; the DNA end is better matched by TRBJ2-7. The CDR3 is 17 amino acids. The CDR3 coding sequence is TGTGCCAGCAGTTTAAAGTCTGTGCTAGCGGGGGACCACGAGCAGTACTTC. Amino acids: CASSLKSVLAGDHEQYF.

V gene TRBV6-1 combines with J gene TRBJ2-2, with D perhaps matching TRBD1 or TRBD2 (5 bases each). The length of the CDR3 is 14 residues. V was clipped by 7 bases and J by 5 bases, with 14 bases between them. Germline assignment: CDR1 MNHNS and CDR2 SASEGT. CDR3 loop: CASTSRVRTGELFF. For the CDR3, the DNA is TGTGCCAGCACTAGCAGGGTGAGGACCGGGGAGCTGTTTTTT.

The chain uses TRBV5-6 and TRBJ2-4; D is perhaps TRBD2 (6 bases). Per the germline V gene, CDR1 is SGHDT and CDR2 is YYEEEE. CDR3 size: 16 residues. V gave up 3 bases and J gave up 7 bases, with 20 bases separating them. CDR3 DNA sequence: TGTGCCAGCAGCTGGGGAGGACTCTTTGCATTGAACATTCAGTACTTC. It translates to CASSWGGLFALNIQYF.

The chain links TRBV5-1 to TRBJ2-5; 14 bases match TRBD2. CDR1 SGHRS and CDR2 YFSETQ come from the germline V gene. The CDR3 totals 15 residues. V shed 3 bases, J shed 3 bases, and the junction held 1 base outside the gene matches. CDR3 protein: CASSSTSGGEETQYF. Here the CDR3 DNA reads TGCGCCAGCAGCTCGACTAGCGGGGGGGAAGAGACCCAGTACTTC.

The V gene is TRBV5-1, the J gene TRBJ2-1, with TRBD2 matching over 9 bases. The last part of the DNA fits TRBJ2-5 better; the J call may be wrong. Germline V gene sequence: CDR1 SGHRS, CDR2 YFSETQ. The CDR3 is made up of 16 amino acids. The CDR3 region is CASSLFGGGVDETQYF. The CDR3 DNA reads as TGCGCCAGCAGCTTGTTTGGCGGGGGGGTTGATGAGACCCAGTACTTC.

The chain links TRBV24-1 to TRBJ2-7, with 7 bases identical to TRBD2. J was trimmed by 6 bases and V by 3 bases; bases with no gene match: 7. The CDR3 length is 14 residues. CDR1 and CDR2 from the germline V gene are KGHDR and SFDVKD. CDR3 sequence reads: CATSDPGTTSEQYF. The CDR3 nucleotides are TGTGCCACCAGTGATCCCGGGACTACTTCCGAGCAGTACTTC.

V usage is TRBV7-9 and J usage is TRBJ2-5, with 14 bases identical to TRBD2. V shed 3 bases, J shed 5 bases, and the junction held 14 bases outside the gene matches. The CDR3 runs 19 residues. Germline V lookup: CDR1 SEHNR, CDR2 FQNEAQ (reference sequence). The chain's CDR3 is CASSFMKGTSGSLRETQYF. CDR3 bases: TGTGCCAGCAGCTTCATGAAGGGGACTAGCGGGAGTTTGAGGGAGACCCAGTACTTC.